The 25 T cell receptor beta chains below all came from one sample that was sequenced in a study of OX40 agonist ivuxolimab in advanced cancers. TCRdb keeps only in-frame clones here, not all; method: immunoSEQ multiplex PCR. The sample shows roughly 71,000 clones, approximately 80% of them seen only once. The specimen was CD4+ or CD8+ T cells sorted from blood, collected in a trial of the OX40 agonist ivuxolimab. These receptors were collected from an adult with an advanced solid tumor such as melanoma, head and neck, liver or kidney cancer.

The chain carries TRBV25-1 and TRBJ1-2; D unclear. From germline, CDR1 is MGHDK and CDR2 SYGVNS. V gave up 3 bases and J gave up 2 bases, with 16 bases separating them. The CDR3 contains 16 residues. The CDR3 sequence: CASSEDSYSGNYGYTF. CDR3 sequence (DNA): TGTGCCAGCAGTGAGGACTCCTATTCGGGAAACTATGGCTACACCTTC.

V is TRBV4-2 and J is TRBJ1-4; D is unclear. Germline CDR1 is LGHNA and CDR2 is YNFKEQ. The CDR3 totals 14 residues. V lost 1 base to trimming and J lost 5 bases, with 8 bases between them. DNA for the CDR3: TGTGCCAGCAGCCAAGTTGGGCAGAATGAAAAACTGTTTTTT. It encodes CASSQVGQNEKLFF.

This chain links TRBV11-2 with TRBJ1-3; 7 bases match TRBD1. The CDR3 totals 16 residues. Trimming removed 4 bases from V and 2 bases from J; junction bases left unmatched: 8. Looked up from germline, CDR1 is SGHAT and CDR2 is FQNNGV. CDR3 in DNA: TGTGCCAGCAGCTCGACAGGGTTTGGAACTGGAAACACCATATATTTT. Residues: CASSSTGFGTGNTIYF. The full variable domain, rest sourced from reference TRBV11-2 and TRBJ1-3, is EAGVAQSPRYKIIEKRQSVAFWCNPISGHATLYWYQQILGQGPKLLIQFQNNGVVDDSQLPKDRFSAERLKGVDSTLKIQPAKLEDSAVYLCASSSTGFGTGNTIYFGEGSWLTVV.

V gene TRBV2 combines with J gene TRBJ1-2; D remains unclear. CDR1 SNHLY and CDR2 FYNNEI come from the germline V gene. Trimming took 0 bases from V and 6 from J, leaving 5 bases between them. This CDR3 has 12 residues. The CDR3 loop reads CASSEAVDGYTF. CDR3 nucleotide sequence: TGTGCCAGCAGTGAAGCGGTAGATGGCTACACCTTC.

Concerning this clone: Other nucleotide sequences from this sample produce the same CDR3. The chain couples TRBV5-1 to TRBJ2-1; 8 bases align to TRBD1. Germline loops: CDR1 SGHRS, CDR2 YFSETQ. CDR3 length: 15 amino acids. J lost 6 bases, V lost 0 bases, and 5 bases had no gene match. The CDR3 loop is CASSLGQGAVNEQFF. The CDR3 nucleotides read TGCGCCAGCAGCTTGGGGCAGGGGGCTGTCAATGAGCAGTTCTTC.

The chain joins TRBV2 to TRBJ2-2, with 9 bases matching TRBD2. Trimming cost V 6 bases and J 3 bases; bases outside gene matches: 5. Germline CDR1 SNHLY, CDR2 FYNNEI. This CDR3 contains 15 residues. The CDR3, as DNA: TGTGCCAGCAGGCAGCTAGCGGGATACACCGGGGAGCTGTTTTTT. It yields the protein CASRQLAGYTGELFF. Full variable domain (rest looked up from reference TRBV2 and TRBJ2-2): EPEVTQTPSHQVTQMGQEVILRCVPISNHLYFYWYRQILGQKVEFLVSFYNNEISEKSEIFDDQFSVERPDGSNFTLKIRSTKLEDSAMYFCASRQLAGYTGELFFGEGSRLTVL.

V and J are TRBV5-1 and TRBJ2-5; 7 nucleotides agree with TRBD1. V was clipped by 4 bases and J by 3 bases; unmatched bases: 0. CDR1 is SGHRS and CDR2 is YFSETQ in the germline V gene. The CDR3 is 12 residues long. CDR3: CASSTGEETQYF. In DNA form, the CDR3 reads TGCGCCAGCAGCACAGGGGAAGAGACCCAGTACTTC.

The J gene is TRBJ1-5, the V gene TRBV5-6; no clear D gene. Germline V lookup: CDR1 SGHDT, CDR2 YYEEEE. V dropped 2 bases and J dropped 5 bases, with 8 bases sitting between them. This CDR3 is 13 amino acids long. CDR3 amino acids: CASSLSGYQPQHF. The CDR3 region has the DNA TGTGCCAGCAGCTTATCGGGCTATCAGCCCCAGCATTTT.

Written as DNA, the CDR3 is TGTGCCAGCAGCCCGCCCTGGTATACCTCTGGAAACACCATATATTTT. Its translation is CASSPPWYTSGNTIYF. The rearrangement joins TRBV14 to TRBJ1-3; D call uncertain. The V and J ends lost 4 bases and 0 bases respectively, with 13 bases between them. Germline CDR1 reads SGHDN; CDR2 reads FVKESK. This CDR3 is 16 amino acids long.

The V call is TRBV29-1, the J call TRBJ2-7; D is possibly TRBD2 (6 bases). Trimming took off 0 bases at V and 6 bases at J, with 9 bases between the two ends. This CDR3 comprises 12 residues. Per germline, CDR1 SQVTM and CDR2 ANQGSEA. CDR3 bases: TGCAGCGTTGAAGATTTGGGGGGCGAGCAGTACTTC. Translated: CSVEDLGGEQYF.

The chain links TRBV5-4 to TRBJ2-1; 12 nucleotides line up with TRBD2. V dropped 0 bases and J dropped 2; count of bases not matched to a gene: 0. Germline V gene sequence: CDR1 SGHNT, CDR2 YYREEE (reference sequence). CDR3 length equals 16 residues. In DNA form, the CDR3 reads TGTGCCAGCAGCTTGGGACTAGCGGGGGCCTACAATGAGCAGTTCTTC. Translating gives CASSLGLAGAYNEQFF.

The table lists this clone with a count of one. The V call is TRBV11-2, the J call TRBJ2-5; the match to TRBD1 covers 7 bases. Germline loops: CDR1 SGHAT, CDR2 FQNNGV. The junction had 11 bases not matched to a gene; V was cut back by 6 bases and J by 4 bases. The CDR3 sequence is 15 residues long. The CDR3 spells CASRPPGTATETQYF. CDR3 nucleotide sequence: TGTGCCAGCAGGCCTCCCGGGACAGCCACAGAGACCCAGTACTTC. The full variable domain, in which reference TRBV11-2 and TRBJ2-5 provide the parts outside the CDR3, is EAGVAQSPRYKIIEKRQSVAFWCNPISGHATLYWYQQILGQGPKLLIQFQNNGVVDDSQLPKDRFSAERLKGVDSTLKIQPAKLEDSAVYLCASRPPGTATETQYFGPGTRLLVL.

The J gene is TRBJ2-1, the V gene TRBV25-1; perhaps TRBD2 as D (6 bases). V shed 2 bases and J shed 12 bases, with 11 bases lying between them. Germline CDR1 and CDR2: MGHDK and SYGVNS. The CDR3 is 12 amino acids. The CDR3 region is CASSETRGMQFF. CDR3 nucleotide sequence: TGTGCCAGCAGTGAAACCCGCGGGATGCAGTTCTTC.

V and J are TRBV7-2 and TRBJ2-3; D unresolved. Germline CDR1 SGHTA, CDR2 FQGNSA. With 1 base removed from V and 0 bases from J, the gap between germline ends came to 8 bases. This CDR3 comprises 15 residues. CDR3 region: CASSLDNLSTDTQYF. The CDR3 region has the DNA TGTGCCAGCAGCTTAGACAACCTGAGCACAGATACGCAGTATTTT.

The chain recombines TRBV9 with TRBJ2-7; D gene uncertain. V lost 6 bases to trimming and J lost 0 bases, with 16 bases between them. Germline loops: CDR1 SGDLS, CDR2 YYNGEE. The CDR3 contains 15 residues. The CDR3 nucleotides are TGTGCCAGCACGCCCGGTCTTCAGAGCTCCTACGAGCAGTACTTC. Protein product: CASTPGLQSSYEQYF.

CDR3 amino acids: CASSLENRGAEAFF. In DNA form, the CDR3 reads TGCGCCAGCAGCTTGGAGAATAGGGGCGCTGAAGCTTTCTTT. The chain is built from TRBV5-1 and TRBJ1-1, with a tentative D call TRBD1 (5 bases). The CDR3 has 14 amino acids. In germline, CDR1 is SGHRS, CDR2 YFSETQ. Deletions cut 0 bases from V and 6 bases from J, with 12 bases between.

This chain joins TRBV30 and TRBJ1-1; a possible D gene is TRBD1 (5 bases). The V and J ends lost 0 bases and 0 bases respectively, with 20 bases between them. The V gene's germline CDR1 is GTSNPN and CDR2 SVGIG (reference sequence). CDR3 size: 18 residues. In DNA form, the CDR3 reads TGTGCCTGGAGTGTAACAGCAGGGTCAAATGTCGTGAACACTGAAGCTTTCTTT. As protein: CAWSVTAGSNVVNTEAFF.

The V and J genes are TRBV27 and TRBJ1-2; D is unclear. Germline loops: CDR1 MNHEY, CDR2 SMNVEV (reference sequence). Trimming removed 2 bases at V and 5 bases at J, with 15 bases between. This CDR3 has 15 amino acids. The CDR3 bases are TGTGCCAGCAGTTTACGCCACGGACGGTTGTATGGCTACACCTTC. It translates to CASSLRHGRLYGYTF.

The V gene is TRBV28, the J gene TRBJ2-6, with unresolved D. Trimming removed 3 bases at V and 0 bases at J, with 21 bases between. This CDR3 spans 20 amino acids. Germline CDR1 reads MDHEN; CDR2 reads SYDVKM. The CDR3 is CASSFLSLNRRLSGANVLTF. The CDR3 DNA is TGTGCCAGCAGTTTTCTCTCCCTCAATCGACGGCTCTCTGGGGCCAACGTCCTGACTTTC.

The genes are TRBV4-1 and TRBJ2-7, with a weak D call TRBD2 (6 bases). The CDR3 has 15 amino acids. Germline assignment: CDR1 MGHRA and CDR2 YSYEKL. Trimming shortened V by 0 bases and J by 9 bases, and 18 bases separated the two germline ends. CDR3 nucleotide sequence: TGCGCCAGCAGCCAAGATCTAGGGGCCAAGGGAGGGCAGTACTTC. This sequence encodes CASSQDLGAKGGQYF.

The chain is built from TRBV5-8 and TRBJ2-2; D call uncertain. Germline V gene data show CDR1 as SGHTS and CDR2 as YDEGEE. V was clipped by 2 bases and J by 1 base, with 12 bases between them. The CDR3 spans 16 residues. CDR3 sequence (DNA): TGTGCCAGCAGCTTAGGCACAGCCTTGAACACCGGGGAGCTGTTTTTT. Translating it yields CASSLGTALNTGELFF. The complete variable domain, with remaining parts taken from reference TRBV5-8 and TRBJ2-2, reads EAGVTQSPTHLIKTRGQQATLRCSPISGHTSVYWYQQALGLGLQFLLWYDEGEERNRGNFPPRFSGRQFPNYSSELNVNALELEDSALYLCASSLGTALNTGELFFGEGSRLTVL.

CDR3 loop: CATSRDRVPGNTIYF. Here the CDR3 DNA reads TGTGCCACCAGCAGAGATCGGGTCCCGGGAAACACCATATATTTT. V gene TRBV15 combines with J gene TRBJ1-3; D remains unclear. The CDR3 is 15 residues long. From germline, CDR1 is LNHNV and CDR2 YYDKDF (reference sequence). V was cut by 0 bases and J by 4 bases, with 10 bases left in between.

The rearrangement uses TRBV7-2 and TRBJ1-1, with 8 bases aligning to TRBD1. J gave up 0 bases and V 5 bases, and 5 bases lay outside the gene matches. This CDR3 region has 15 residues. CDR1 SGHTA and CDR2 FQGNSA come from the germline V gene. CDR3 residues: CASSPRQGLNTEAFF. CDR3 DNA: TGTGCCAGCAGCCCCCGACAGGGGTTGAACACTGAAGCTTTCTTT.

The V call is TRBV30, the J call TRBJ2-3, with a weak D call TRBD2 (6 bases). The CDR3 is 14 residues long. CDR1 and CDR2 (germline): GTSNPN, SVGIG (reference sequence). V was clipped by 7 bases and J by 1 base, with 15 bases between them. Here the CDR3 reads CASTFKRGTDTQYF. CDR3 in DNA: TGTGCCTCAACCTTCAAGCGGGGCACAGATACGCAGTATTTT. Filled out from reference TRBV30 and TRBJ2-3, the complete variable domain reads SQTIHQWPATLVQPVGSPLSLECTVEGTSNPNLYWYRQAAGRGLQLLFYSVGIGQISSEVPQNLSASRPQDRQFILSSKKLLLSDSGFYLCASTFKRGTDTQYFGPGTRLTVL.

This chain connects TRBV6-1 to TRBJ1-4; D possibly corresponds to TRBD1 (6 bases). Germline values: CDR1 MNHNS, CDR2 SASEGT. CDR3 length: 13 amino acids. Trimming removed 6 bases from V and 7 bases from J, with 12 bases in between. The CDR3 DNA reads TGTGCCAGCAGACGGCAGGGGCCTGAAAAACTGTTTTTT. Protein: CASRRQGPEKLFF.